This is a list of T cell receptor beta chains from one sample in a study of T cell changes during pregnancy in multiple sclerosis. Assay: immunoSEQ multiplex PCR; the TCRdb copy retains only in-frame clones and omits some. The table has tens of thousands of clones, over 75% seen once. Sequenced here: CD8+ T cells from peripheral blood mononuclear cells, sampled after pregnancy. These receptors all come from a female donor with multiple sclerosis, enrolled in a pregnancy study. CDR3s include the opening cysteine and the closing phenylalanine or tryptophan. A D gene is named only where the DNA matches it firmly. Size is stated for part of the rows, as once, few or many counts, or as a class when the clone is expanded.

j_call d_call v_call clone_size cdr3_aa cdr3_nt
TRBJ2-1 TRBD2 TRBV2 NA CASRYGGGNEQFF TGTGCCAGCAGGTACGGCGGGGGTAATGAGCAGTTCTTC
TRBJ1-5 NA TRBV10-2 once CASTPGERNQPQHF TGCGCCAGCACCCCAGGGGAGCGCAATCAGCCCCAGCATTTT
TRBJ2-3 TRBD1 TRBV5-4 NA CASSSRTGVGPDTQYF TGTGCCAGCAGCTCAAGGACAGGGGTGGGTCCAGATACGCAGTATTTT
TRBJ2-1 NA TRBV15 once CATSRDQSGSSYNEQFF TGTGCCACCAGCAGAGATCAAAGTGGGAGCTCCTACAATGAGCAGTTCTTC
TRBJ1-1 TRBD1 TRBV2 once CASRGDRGLTEAFF TGTGCCAGCAGGGGGGACAGGGGGCTCACTGAAGCTTTCTTT
TRBJ2-1 TRBD2 TRBV4-3 NA CASSSLAGGSYNEQFF TGCGCCAGCAGCTCACTAGCGGGGGGCTCCTACAATGAGCAGTTCTTC
TRBJ1-2 NA TRBV9 NA CASSVSGSSYGYTF TGTGCCAGCAGCGTAAGCGGATCGTCCTATGGCTACACCTTC
TRBJ1-6 NA TRBV19 once CASSIRDEQGNSPLHF TGTGCCAGTAGTATTAGAGACGAACAGGGTAATTCACCCCTCCACTTT
TRBJ2-2 NA TRBV29-1 NA CSVVQEGFAGELFF TGCAGCGTGGTACAGGAAGGGTTTGCCGGGGAGCTGTTTTTT
TRBJ2-7 TRBD1 TRBV19 NA CASSDRDEQYF TGTGCCAGTAGTGACAGGGACGAGCAGTACTTC
TRBJ1-1 TRBD1 TRBV27 few CASSWQYDRETEGENTEAFF TGTGCCAGCAGTTGGCAGTACGACAGGGAGACGGAGGGCGAGAACACTGAAGCTTTCTTT
TRBJ1-6 TRBD1 TRBV27 NA CASSLNDRADSPLHF TGTGCCAGCAGTCTAAACGACAGGGCCGATTCACCCCTCCACTTT
TRBJ2-1 TRBD2 TRBV19 NA CASSQGTSGGFYEQFF TGTGCCAGTAGTCAGGGGACTAGCGGGGGGTTCTATGAGCAGTTCTTC